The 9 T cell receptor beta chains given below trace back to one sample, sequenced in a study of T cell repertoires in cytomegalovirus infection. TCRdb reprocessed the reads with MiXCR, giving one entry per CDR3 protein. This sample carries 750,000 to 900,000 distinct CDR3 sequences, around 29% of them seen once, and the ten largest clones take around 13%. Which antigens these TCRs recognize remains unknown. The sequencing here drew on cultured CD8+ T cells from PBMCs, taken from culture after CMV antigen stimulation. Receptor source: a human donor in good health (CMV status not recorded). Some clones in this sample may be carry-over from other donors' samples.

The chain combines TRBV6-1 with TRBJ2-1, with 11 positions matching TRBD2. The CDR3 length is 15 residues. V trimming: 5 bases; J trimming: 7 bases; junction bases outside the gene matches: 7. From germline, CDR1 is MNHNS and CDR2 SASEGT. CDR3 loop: CASSTRLAGWNEQFF. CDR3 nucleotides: TGTGCCAGCAGTACAAGACTAGCGGGGTGGAATGAGCAGTTCTTC.

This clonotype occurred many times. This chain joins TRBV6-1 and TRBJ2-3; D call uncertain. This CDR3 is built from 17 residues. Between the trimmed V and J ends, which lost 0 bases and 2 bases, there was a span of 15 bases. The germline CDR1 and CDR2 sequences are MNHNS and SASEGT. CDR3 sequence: CASSEAPLAVFTDTQYF. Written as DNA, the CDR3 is TGTGCCAGCAGTGAAGCTCCCCTTGCCGTTTTCACAGATACGCAGTATTTT.

The CDR3 DNA sequence: TGTGCCAGCAGTCCCCGGGACAGGGTCCTGGATGCTGGGGCCAACGTCCTGACTTTC. This translates into CASSPRDRVLDAGANVLTF. The chain recombines TRBV27 with TRBJ2-6; 9 bases fit TRBD1. V dropped 5 bases and J dropped 2; count of bases not matched to a gene: 13. CDR3 length: 19 amino acids. Germline CDR1 is MNHEY and CDR2 is SMNVEV (reference sequence). The whole variable domain, filled in from reference TRBV27 and TRBJ2-6, reads EAQVTQNPRYLITVTGKKLTVTCSQNMNHEYMSWYRQDPGLGLRQIYYSMNVEVTDKGDVPEGYKVSRKEKRNFPLILESPSPNQTSLYFCASSPRDRVLDAGANVLTFGAGSRLTVL.

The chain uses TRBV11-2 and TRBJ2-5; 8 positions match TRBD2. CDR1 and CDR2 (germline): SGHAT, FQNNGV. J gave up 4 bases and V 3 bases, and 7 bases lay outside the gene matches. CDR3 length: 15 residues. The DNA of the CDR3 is TGTGCCAGCAGCTTGATAGCGGGGATGGTAGAGACCCAGTACTTC. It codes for CASSLIAGMVETQYF.

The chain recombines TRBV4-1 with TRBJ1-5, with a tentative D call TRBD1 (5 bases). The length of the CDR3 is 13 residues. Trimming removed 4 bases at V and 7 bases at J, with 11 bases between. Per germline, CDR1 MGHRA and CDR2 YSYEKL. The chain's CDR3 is CASSPQGGQPQHF. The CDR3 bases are TGCGCCAGCAGCCCCCAGGGTGGGCAGCCCCAGCATTTT.

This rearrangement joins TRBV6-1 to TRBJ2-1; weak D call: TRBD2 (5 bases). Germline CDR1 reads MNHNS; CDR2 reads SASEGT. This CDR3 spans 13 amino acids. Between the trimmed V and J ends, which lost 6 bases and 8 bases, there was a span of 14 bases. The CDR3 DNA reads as TGTGCCAGCAGAGAGGGCTTGGGCCATGAGCAGTTCTTC. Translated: CASREGLGHEQFF.

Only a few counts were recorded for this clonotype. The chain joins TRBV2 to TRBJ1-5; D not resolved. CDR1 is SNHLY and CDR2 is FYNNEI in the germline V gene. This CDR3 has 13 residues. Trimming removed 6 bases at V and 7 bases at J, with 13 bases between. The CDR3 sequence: CASRIGGSQPQHF. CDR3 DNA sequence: TGTGCCAGCAGGATTGGAGGGAGCCAGCCCCAGCATTTT.

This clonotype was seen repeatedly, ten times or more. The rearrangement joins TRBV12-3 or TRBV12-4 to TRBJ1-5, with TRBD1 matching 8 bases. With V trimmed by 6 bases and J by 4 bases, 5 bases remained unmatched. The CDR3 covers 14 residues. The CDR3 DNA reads TGTGCCAGCAGCTATAGACAGGGGAATCAGCCCCAGCATTTT. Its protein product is CASSYRQGNQPQHF.

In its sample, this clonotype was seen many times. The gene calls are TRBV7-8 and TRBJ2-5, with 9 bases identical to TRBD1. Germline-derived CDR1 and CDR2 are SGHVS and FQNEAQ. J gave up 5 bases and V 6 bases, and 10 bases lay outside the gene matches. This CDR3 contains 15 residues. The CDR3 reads CASSYRTGVRETQYF. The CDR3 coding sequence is TGTGCCAGCAGTTACCGGACAGGGGTACGGGAGACCCAGTACTTC.